This entry describes one T cell receptor beta chain. J lost 1 base, V lost 2 bases, and 7 bases had no gene match. This CDR3 is 15 amino acids long. The germline V gene encodes CDR1 SQVTM and CDR2 ANQGSEA. The PCR was carried out with 60 Vbeta primers and 13 Jbeta primers. TCRdb's table, derived via immunoSEQ multiplex PCR, lists solely in-frame clones and lacks some. The table records about 220,000 clones, roughly 82% of them present only once. This sample is part of a study of cytomegalovirus exposure and HLA in healthy donors. The material sequenced was PBMCs. The chain uses TRBV29-1 and TRBJ1-2; 7 bases are a match to TRBD1. This TCR came from a man in his forties in good health and CMV-seropositive. This chain's CDR3 is CSVEYGQGVNYGYTF. The DNA for the CDR3 is TGCAGCGTTGAATATGGGCAGGGGGTTAACTATGGCTACACCTTC.